This entry lists 15 T cell receptor beta chains sequenced from one sample in a study of regulatory T cells in long-lasting Graves disease. Described time point: persistent/refractory GD, antithyroid drugs over 5 years with positive TRAb. From RNA extracted from PBMCs, the TCR library was made. According to the study, TCR beta libraries were built with iRepertoire HTBI primers and CDR3-region Arm-PCR. TCRdb analysed the multiplex PCR reads with MiXCR anew, one entry per CDR3 protein. The sample contains around 500,000 distinct CDR3 sequences, less than 25% of which appear only once. Sequencing was performed on peripheral blood mononuclear cells (PBMCs), taken when the disease was refractory, from a patient treated with antithyroid drugs. Receptors were obtained from a female donor with Graves disease.

This clonotype was recorded many times. This sequence joins TRBV7-2 and TRBJ2-4, with D hard to call. Trimming cost V 4 bases and J 6 bases, with 10 bases left between them. This CDR3 is built from 13 residues. From germline, CDR1 is SGHTA and CDR2 FQGNSA. The CDR3 DNA reads TGTGCCAGCAGCTCGGACGTCGGAAACATTCAGTACTTC. Translated, it gives CASSSDVGNIQYF.

V and J are TRBV5-8 and TRBJ2-5, with no clear D. Trimming left V 2 bases short and J 4 bases short, with 12 bases between. The CDR3 loop spans 14 amino acids. The germline V gene encodes CDR1 SGHTS and CDR2 YDEGEE. The CDR3 DNA is TGTGCCAGCAGCTTCCCGGGCTCCGGAGAGACCCAGTACTTC. Amino acids: CASSFPGSGETQYF.

This clonotype has a handful of counts. In DNA form, the CDR3 reads TGTGCCAGCAGCCGGACAGGGGGTGTCTGGAATGAGCAGTTCTTC. Protein sequence: CASSRTGGVWNEQFF. V and J are TRBV7-2 and TRBJ2-1, with 10 bases aligning to TRBD1. The CDR3 has 15 residues. Trimming removed 5 bases from V and 7 bases from J; junction bases left unmatched: 8. CDR1 is SGHTA, CDR2 FQGNSA, per germline. The variable domain in full, completed from reference TRBV7-2 and TRBJ2-1, reads GAGVSQSPSNKVTEKGKDVELRCDPISGHTALYWYRQSLGQGLEFLIYFQGNSAPDKSGLPSDRFSAERTGGSVSTLTIQRTQQEDSAVYLCASSRTGGVWNEQFFGPGTRLTVL.

This clonotype has a count of ten or more. The chain has TRBV10-1 and TRBJ1-5; no clear D. V was shortened by 2 bases and J by 2 bases, with 16 bases between the two germline ends. CDR3 length: 17 residues. Germline values: CDR1 WNHNN, CDR2 SYGVQD (reference sequence). CDR3 residues: CASSEEKGCCGNQPQHF. The DNA of the CDR3 is TGCGCCAGCAGTGAGGAGAAGGGCTGTTGTGGCAATCAGCCCCAGCATTTT.

In its sample, this clonotype was seen a few times. The chain uses TRBV6-9 and TRBJ2-1; D is unresolved. V lost 2 bases, J lost 0 bases, and 2 bases lay in between. This CDR3 has 13 amino acids. Germline V gene data show CDR1 as MNHGY and CDR2 as SVAAGI. CDR3 loop: CASSYDSYNEQFF. CDR3 bases: TGTGCCAGCAGTTATGACTCCTACAATGAGCAGTTCTTC.

Only a few counts were recorded for this clonotype. The chain carries TRBV27 and TRBJ1-2; D not resolved. This CDR3 is built from 14 residues. Germline V gene sequence: CDR1 MNHEY, CDR2 SMNVEV (reference sequence). V lost 3 bases, J lost 8 bases, and 16 bases lay in between. This chain's CDR3 is CASSFGYMEGGYTF. DNA of the CDR3: TGTGCCAGCAGTTTTGGGTACATGGAGGGAGGCTACACCTTC.

This clonotype was seen at least ten times. The chain couples TRBV10-3 to TRBJ1-5; TRBD1 is a possible D gene (6 bases). CDR3 length: 14 residues. From germline, CDR1 is ENHRY and CDR2 SYGVKD. Trimming stripped 5 bases from V and 3 bases from J, with 11 bases between. The DNA of the CDR3 is TGTGCCATCAGTAACCGGGACACCAATCAGCCCCAGCATTTT. Translation: CAISNRDTNQPQHF.

This chain connects TRBV20-1 to TRBJ2-7; D possibly corresponds to TRBD2 (6 bases). The germline V gene encodes CDR1 DFQATT and CDR2 SNEGSKA (reference sequence). The germline V and J ends were trimmed by 1 base and 3 bases, with 13 bases remaining between them. The CDR3 has 14 residues. CDR3 bases: TGCAGTGCTAGAGGTCACGGGAGTGACTACGAGCAGTACTTC. The encoded protein is CSARGHGSDYEQYF.

The chain combines TRBV7-3 with TRBJ2-3; TRBD1 is a possible D gene (6 bases). Germline CDR1 and CDR2: SGHTA and FQGTGA. Trimming removed 5 bases at V and 6 bases at J, with 18 bases between. The CDR3 extends over 15 amino acids. CDR3 sequence: CASSGPGTPADTQYF. The DNA for the CDR3 is TGTGCCAGCAGCGGACCCGGGACACCGGCTGATACGCAGTATTTT.

This clonotype was counted at least ten times. The rearrangement uses TRBV13 and TRBJ2-7; D unclear. Germline V gives CDR1 PRHDT, CDR2 FYEKMQ (reference sequence). Trimming removed 3 bases from V and 3 bases from J, with 12 bases in between. CDR3 size: 14 residues. CDR3 loop: CASSLGPVNYEQYF. CDR3 DNA sequence: TGTGCCAGCAGCTTGGGTCCTGTTAACTACGAGCAGTACTTC. The complete variable domain, with remaining parts taken from reference TRBV13 and TRBJ2-7, reads AAGVIQSPRHLIKEKRETATLKCYPIPRHDTVYWYQQGPGQDPQFLISFYEKMQSDKGSIPDRFSAQQFSDYHSELNMSSLELGDSALYFCASSLGPVNYEQYFGPGTRLTVT.

This clonotype is a singleton in its sample. J is TRBJ2-1 and V is TRBV28; D might be TRBD1 or TRBD2, each matching 7 bases. The CDR3 consists of 15 residues. V was pared by 6 bases and J by 6 bases, with 18 bases between. CDR1 is MDHEN, CDR2 SYDVKM, per germline. The CDR3 coding sequence is TGTGCCAGCAGATTCCTCAGGGGGGGTGGCAATGAGCAGTTCTTC. This translates into CASRFLRGGGNEQFF. Looking up the rest from reference TRBV28 and TRBJ2-1 gives the full variable domain: DVKVTQSSRYLVKRTGEKVFLECVQDMDHENMFWYRQDPGLGLRLIYFSYDVKMKEKGDIPEGYSVSREKKERFSLILESASTNQTSMYLCASRFLRGGGNEQFFGPGTRLTVL.

The chain carries TRBV6-2 or TRBV6-3 and TRBJ2-1; D is possibly TRBD1 or TRBD2 (5 bases each). CDR1 and CDR2 from the germline V gene are MNHEY and SVGEGT. Trimming removed 10 bases from V and 16 bases from J, with 20 bases in between. The CDR3 contains 11 residues. CDR3 nucleotides: TGTGCCACTTTCGCCCTGGGACGGGAATTCTTC. Translating it yields CATFALGREFF.

This clonotype came up many times. V gene TRBV2 combines with J gene TRBJ2-7; TRBD2 is a possible D gene (6 bases). This CDR3 has 16 amino acids. Germline V gene data show CDR1 as SNHLY and CDR2 as FYNNEI. The V end was cut by 6 bases, the J end by 0 bases, with 18 bases between. The CDR3 nucleotides are TGTGCCAGCAGATTAACTGGGGGACTGGGCTCCTACGAGCAGTACTTC. This translates into CASRLTGGLGSYEQYF.

The chain links TRBV12-3 or TRBV12-4 to TRBJ2-3; D call uncertain. Trimming pared 0 bases from V and 2 bases from J, leaving 12 bases between. The CDR3 consists of 16 residues. The CDR3 protein is CASSLAETLFTDTQYF. CDR3 DNA sequence: TGTGCCAGCAGTTTAGCGGAGACACTATTCACAGATACGCAGTATTTT.

This clonotype occurred once. Just one base apart from a much larger clone, this may be a read error. Since no conserved phenylalanine or tryptophan closes the CDR3, a read error is the likely cause. This chain connects TRBV27 to TRBJ2-5; the match to TRBD2 covers 10 bases. Germline CDR1 reads MNHEY; CDR2 reads SMNVEV (reference sequence). The ends lost 7 bases at V and 0 bases at J; junction bases unmatched: 20. The CDR3 has 20 amino acids. The CDR3 loop is CASTPLGSGRSLKHQETQYS. The DNA of the CDR3 is TGTGCCAGCACCCCCCTTGGTAGCGGGAGGTCACTAAAGCACCAAGAGACCCAGTACTCC.